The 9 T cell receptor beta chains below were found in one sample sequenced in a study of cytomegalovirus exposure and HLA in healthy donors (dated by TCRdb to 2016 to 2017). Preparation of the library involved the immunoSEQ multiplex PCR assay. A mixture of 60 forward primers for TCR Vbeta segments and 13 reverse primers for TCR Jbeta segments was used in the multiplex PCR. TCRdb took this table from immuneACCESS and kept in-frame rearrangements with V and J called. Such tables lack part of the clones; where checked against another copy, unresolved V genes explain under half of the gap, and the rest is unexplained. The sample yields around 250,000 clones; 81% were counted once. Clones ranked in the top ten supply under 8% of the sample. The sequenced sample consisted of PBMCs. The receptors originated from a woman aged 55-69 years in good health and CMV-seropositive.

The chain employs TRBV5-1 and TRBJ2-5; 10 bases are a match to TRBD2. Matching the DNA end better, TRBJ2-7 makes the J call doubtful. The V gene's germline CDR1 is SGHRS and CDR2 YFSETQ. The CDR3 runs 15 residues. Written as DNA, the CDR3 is TGCGCCAGCAGCAAGTCTAGCGGGAGTGATTACGAGCAGTACTTC. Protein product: CASSKSSGSDYEQYF.

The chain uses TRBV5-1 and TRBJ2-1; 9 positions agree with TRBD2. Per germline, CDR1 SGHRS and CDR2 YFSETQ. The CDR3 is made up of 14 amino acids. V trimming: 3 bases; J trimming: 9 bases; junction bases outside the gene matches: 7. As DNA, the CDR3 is TGCGCCAGCAGCTGGGTAGCGGGAGTAGGTGAGCAGTTCTTC. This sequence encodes CASSWVAGVGEQFF. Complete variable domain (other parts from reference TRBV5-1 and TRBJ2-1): KAGVTQTPRYLIKTRGQQVTLSCSPISGHRSVSWYQQTPGQGLQFLFEYFSETQRNKGNFPGRFSGRQFSNSRSEMNVSTLELGDSALYLCASSWVAGVGEQFFGPGTRLTVL.

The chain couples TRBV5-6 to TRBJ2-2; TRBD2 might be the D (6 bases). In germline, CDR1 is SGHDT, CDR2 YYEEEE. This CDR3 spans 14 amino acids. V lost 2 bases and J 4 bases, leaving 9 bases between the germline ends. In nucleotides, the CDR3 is TGTGCCAGCAGCTTAGGAGGGTTCACCGGGGAGCTGTTTTTT. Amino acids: CASSLGGFTGELFF.

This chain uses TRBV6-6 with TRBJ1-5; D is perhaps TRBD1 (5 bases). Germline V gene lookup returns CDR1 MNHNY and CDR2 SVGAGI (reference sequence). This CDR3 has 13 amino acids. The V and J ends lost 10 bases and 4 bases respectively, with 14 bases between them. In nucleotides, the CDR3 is TGTGCCACCTCCCGTAGGGGTAATCAGCCCCAGCATTTT. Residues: CATSRRGNQPQHF.

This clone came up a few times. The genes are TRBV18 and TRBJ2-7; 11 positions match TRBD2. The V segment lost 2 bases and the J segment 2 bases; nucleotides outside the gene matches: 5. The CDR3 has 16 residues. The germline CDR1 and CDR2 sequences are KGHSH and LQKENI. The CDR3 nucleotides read TGTGCCAGCTCACCAGTCGGGACTAGCGGCCCCTACGAGCAGTACTTC. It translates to CASSPVGTSGPYEQYF.

The CDR3 here is CASSLGGGTLTGANVLTF. DNA of the CDR3: TGTGCCAGCAGTTTAGGGGGGGGGACGCTAACTGGGGCCAACGTCCTGACTTTC. The chain links TRBV27 to TRBJ2-6; 7 bases line up with TRBD2. The germline CDR1 and CDR2 sequences are MNHEY and SMNVEV (reference sequence). CDR3 length: 18 residues. Trimming removed 2 bases from V and 2 bases from J; junction bases left unmatched: 9.

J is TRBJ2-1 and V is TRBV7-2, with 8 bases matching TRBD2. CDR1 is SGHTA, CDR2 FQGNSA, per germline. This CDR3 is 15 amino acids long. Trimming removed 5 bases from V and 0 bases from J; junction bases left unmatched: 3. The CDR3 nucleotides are TGTGCCAGCAGCATTAGCGGGGCCTCCTACAATGAGCAGTTCTTC. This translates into CASSISGASYNEQFF.

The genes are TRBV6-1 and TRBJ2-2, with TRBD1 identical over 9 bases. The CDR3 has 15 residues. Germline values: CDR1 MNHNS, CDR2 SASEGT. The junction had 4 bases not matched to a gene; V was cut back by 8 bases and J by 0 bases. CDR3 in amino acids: CASVRDRANTGELFF. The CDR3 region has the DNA TGTGCCAGCGTACGGGACAGGGCGAACACCGGGGAGCTGTTTTTT.

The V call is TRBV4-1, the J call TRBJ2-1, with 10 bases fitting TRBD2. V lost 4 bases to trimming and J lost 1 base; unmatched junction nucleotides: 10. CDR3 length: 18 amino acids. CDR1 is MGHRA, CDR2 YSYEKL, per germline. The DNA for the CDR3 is TGCGCCAGCAGCCTCAGTAGGAAGCGGGAGGGGTCCTACAATGAGCAGTTCTTC. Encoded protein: CASSLSRKREGSYNEQFF.